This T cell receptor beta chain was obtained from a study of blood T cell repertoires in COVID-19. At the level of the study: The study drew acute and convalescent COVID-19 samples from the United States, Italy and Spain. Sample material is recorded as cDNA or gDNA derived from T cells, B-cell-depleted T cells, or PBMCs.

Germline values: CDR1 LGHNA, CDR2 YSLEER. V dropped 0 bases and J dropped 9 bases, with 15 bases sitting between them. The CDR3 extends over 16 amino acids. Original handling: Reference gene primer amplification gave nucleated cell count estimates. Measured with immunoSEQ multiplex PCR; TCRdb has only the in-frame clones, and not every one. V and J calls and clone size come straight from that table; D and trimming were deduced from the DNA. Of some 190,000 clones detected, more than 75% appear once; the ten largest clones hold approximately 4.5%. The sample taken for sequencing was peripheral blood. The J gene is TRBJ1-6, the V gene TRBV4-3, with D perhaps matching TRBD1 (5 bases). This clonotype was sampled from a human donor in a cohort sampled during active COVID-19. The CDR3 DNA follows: TGCGCCAGCAGCCAAGATTCGACAGCCCTTGGTTCACCCCTCCACTTT. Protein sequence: CASSQDSTALGSPLHF.